These T cell receptor beta chains were read from a single sample in a study of beta chain features in type 1 diabetes. Sequencing used immunoSEQ multiplex PCR; TCRdb keeps in-frame clones, though not all of them. This table has 150,000 to 200,000 clones, 7.8% appearing once. Input material: central memory CD4+ T cells from blood. The receptors here all came from a woman in her forties with type 1 diabetes. Each CDR3 is given with its conserved first and last residue. D genes are given only for firm matches.

d_call: .; v_call: TRBV7-3; cdr3_aa: CASRPRENTEAFF
d_call: .; v_call: TRBV18; cdr3_aa: CASSPDSGNQPQHF
d_call: .; v_call: TRBV14; cdr3_aa: CASSQVREETQYF
d_call: TRBD1; v_call: TRBV5-8; cdr3_aa: CASSYHRGGTEAFF
d_call: .; v_call: TRBV9; cdr3_aa: CASSERDFEGSPLHF
d_call: TRBD2; v_call: TRBV5-1; cdr3_aa: CASGPSGRAGNEQFF
d_call: TRBD2; v_call: TRBV2; cdr3_aa: CASMMASGNTGELFF
d_call: .; v_call: TRBV18; cdr3_aa: CASSLEAYEQYF
d_call: .; v_call: TRBV7-2; cdr3_aa: CASSPLGDNYGYTF
d_call: .; v_call: TRBV20-1; cdr3_aa: CSAEAQHF
d_call: .; v_call: TRBV7-9; cdr3_aa: CASSGGAASSGANVLTF
d_call: .; v_call: TRBV5-1; cdr3_aa: CASGGGGINEKLFF
d_call: .; v_call: TRBV4-1; cdr3_aa: CASSQLPVILREQFF
d_call: TRBD2; v_call: TRBV19; cdr3_aa: CASSLLAGGPYEQYF
d_call: TRBD2; v_call: TRBV5-1; cdr3_aa: CASSLDAGGSDTQYF
d_call: TRBD2; v_call: TRBV29-1; cdr3_aa: CSVERLAGGSYNEQFF
d_call: TRBD1; v_call: TRBV12-5; cdr3_aa: CASGLIQGAGGELFF
d_call: TRBD2; v_call: TRBV15; cdr3_aa: CATSRDLASGGTTAKNIQYF
d_call: .; v_call: TRBV30; cdr3_aa: CAWSGSGTSNYGYTF
d_call: .; v_call: TRBV5-4; cdr3_aa: CASSQVASSTDTQYF
d_call: .; v_call: TRBV9; cdr3_aa: CASSVGGSLNEKLFF
d_call: .; v_call: TRBV4-1; cdr3_aa: CASSQDRFVEQFF
d_call: TRBD2; v_call: TRBV9; cdr3_aa: CASSVGLAGDPYNEQFF
d_call: .; v_call: TRBV5-1; cdr3_aa: CASRMGDIGAVHEQYF
d_call: TRBD1; v_call: TRBV29-1; cdr3_aa: CSVVMRQGRYEQYF
d_call: .; v_call: TRBV18; cdr3_aa: CASSPRTVVNYGYTF
d_call: TRBD2; v_call: TRBV9; cdr3_aa: CASSVRLAGTDTQYF